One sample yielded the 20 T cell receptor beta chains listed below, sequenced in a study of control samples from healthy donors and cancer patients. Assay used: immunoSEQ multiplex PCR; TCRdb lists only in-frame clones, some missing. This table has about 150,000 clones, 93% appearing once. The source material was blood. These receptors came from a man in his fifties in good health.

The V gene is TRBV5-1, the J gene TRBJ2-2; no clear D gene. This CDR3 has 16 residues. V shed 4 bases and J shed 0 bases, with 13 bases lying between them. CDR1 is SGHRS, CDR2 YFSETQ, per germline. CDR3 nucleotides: TGCGCCAGCAGCCATAATGTGGCAGCGAACACCGGGGAGCTGTTTTTT. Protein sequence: CASSHNVAANTGELFF.

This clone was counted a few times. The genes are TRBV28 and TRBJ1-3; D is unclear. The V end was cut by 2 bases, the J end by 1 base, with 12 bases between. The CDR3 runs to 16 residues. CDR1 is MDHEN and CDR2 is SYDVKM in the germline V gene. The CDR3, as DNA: TGTGCCAGCAGTTTAGAGGGAGGTTGGTCTGGAAACACCATATATTTT. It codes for CASSLEGGWSGNTIYF.

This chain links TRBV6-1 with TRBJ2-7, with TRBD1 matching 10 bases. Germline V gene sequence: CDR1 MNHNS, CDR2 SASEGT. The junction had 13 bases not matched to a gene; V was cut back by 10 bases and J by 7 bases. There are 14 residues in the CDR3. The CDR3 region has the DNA TGTGCCACCGTGCCGGGACAGGGGAAGAAAGAGCAGTACTTC. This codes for CATVPGQGKKEQYF.

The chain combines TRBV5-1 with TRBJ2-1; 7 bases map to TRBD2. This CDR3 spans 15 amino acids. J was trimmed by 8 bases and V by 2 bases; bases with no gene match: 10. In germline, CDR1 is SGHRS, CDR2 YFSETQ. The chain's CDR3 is CASSFPTRGRDEQFF. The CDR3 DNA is TGCGCCAGCAGCTTCCCCACTAGAGGGAGGGATGAGCAGTTCTTC.

CDR3 DNA: TGCGCCAGCAGCCAAGATGATTGGGTAAAAAAAAACATTCAGTACTTC. Protein product: CASSQDDWVKKNIQYF. The V call is TRBV4-1, the J call TRBJ2-4; no clear D. CDR3 length: 16 amino acids. V gave up 0 bases and J gave up 4 bases, with 13 bases separating them. Germline values: CDR1 MGHRA, CDR2 YSYEKL.

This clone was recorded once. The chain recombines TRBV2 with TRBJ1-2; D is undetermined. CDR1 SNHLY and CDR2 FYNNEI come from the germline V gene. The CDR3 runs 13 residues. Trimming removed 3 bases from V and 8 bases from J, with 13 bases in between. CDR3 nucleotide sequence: TGTGCCAGCAGTGACAGTAGGATCCCCGGCTACACCTTC. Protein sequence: CASSDSRIPGYTF.

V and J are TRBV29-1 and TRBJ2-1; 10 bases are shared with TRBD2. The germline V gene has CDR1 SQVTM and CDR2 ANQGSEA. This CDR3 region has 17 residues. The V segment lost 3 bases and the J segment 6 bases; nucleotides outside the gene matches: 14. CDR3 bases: TGCAGCGTTGAGGGGCTAGCGGGAGAGGTGGGGGCCAATGAGCAGTTCTTC. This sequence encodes CSVEGLAGEVGANEQFF.

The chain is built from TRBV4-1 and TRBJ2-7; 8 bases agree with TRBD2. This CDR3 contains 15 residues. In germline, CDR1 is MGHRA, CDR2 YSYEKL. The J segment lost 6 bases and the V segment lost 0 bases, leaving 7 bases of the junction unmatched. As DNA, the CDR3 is TGCGCCAGCAGCCAAGATGGGAGACTAGCGCCCGAGCAGTACTTC. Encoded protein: CASSQDGRLAPEQYF.

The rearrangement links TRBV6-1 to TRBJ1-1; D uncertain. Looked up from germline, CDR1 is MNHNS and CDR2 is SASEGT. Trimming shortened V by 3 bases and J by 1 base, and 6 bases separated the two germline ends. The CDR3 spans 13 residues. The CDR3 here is CASSEGWNTEAFF. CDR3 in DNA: TGTGCCAGCAGTGAGGGCTGGAACACTGAAGCTTTCTTT.

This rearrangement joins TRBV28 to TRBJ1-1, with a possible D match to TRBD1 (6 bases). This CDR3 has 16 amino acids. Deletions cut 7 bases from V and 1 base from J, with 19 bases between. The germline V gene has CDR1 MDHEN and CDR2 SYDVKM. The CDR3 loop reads CASTTPEGGGNTEAFF. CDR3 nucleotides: TGTGCCAGCACCACACCTGAGGGGGGCGGGAACACTGAAGCTTTCTTT.

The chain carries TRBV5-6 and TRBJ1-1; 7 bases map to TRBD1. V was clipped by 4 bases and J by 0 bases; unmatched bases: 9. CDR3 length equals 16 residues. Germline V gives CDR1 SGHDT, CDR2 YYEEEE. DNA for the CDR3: TGTGCCAGCAGCCTGGGACAGATCCTGATGAACACTGAAGCTTTCTTT. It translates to CASSLGQILMNTEAFF.

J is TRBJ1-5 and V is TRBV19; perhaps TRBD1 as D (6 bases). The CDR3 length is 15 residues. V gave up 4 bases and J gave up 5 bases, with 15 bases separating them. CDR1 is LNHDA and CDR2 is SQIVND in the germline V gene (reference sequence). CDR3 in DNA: TGTGCCAGTAGTACCGAGGACAGTCCCCATCAGCCCCAGCATTTT. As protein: CASSTEDSPHQPQHF.

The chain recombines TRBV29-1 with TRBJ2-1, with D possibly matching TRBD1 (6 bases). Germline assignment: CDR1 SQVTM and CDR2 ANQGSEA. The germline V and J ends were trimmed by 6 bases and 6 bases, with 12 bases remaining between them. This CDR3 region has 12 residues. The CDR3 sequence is CSVQGVPNEQFF. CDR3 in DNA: TGCAGCGTACAGGGAGTGCCCAATGAGCAGTTCTTC.

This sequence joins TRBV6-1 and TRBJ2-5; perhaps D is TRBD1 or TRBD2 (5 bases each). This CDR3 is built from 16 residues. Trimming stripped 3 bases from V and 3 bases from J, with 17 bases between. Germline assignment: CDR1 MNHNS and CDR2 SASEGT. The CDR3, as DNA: TGTGCCAGCAGTGAGTCGGGACGCTACAATAAAGAGACCCAGTACTTC. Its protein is CASSESGRYNKETQYF.

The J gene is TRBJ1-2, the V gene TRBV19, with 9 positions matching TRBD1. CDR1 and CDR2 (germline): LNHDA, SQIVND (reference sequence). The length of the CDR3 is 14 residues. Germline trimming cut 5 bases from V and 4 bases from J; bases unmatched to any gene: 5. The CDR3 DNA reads TGTGCCAGTAGTGTGGACAGGGGCGGCTATGGCTACACCTTC. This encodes CASSVDRGGYGYTF.

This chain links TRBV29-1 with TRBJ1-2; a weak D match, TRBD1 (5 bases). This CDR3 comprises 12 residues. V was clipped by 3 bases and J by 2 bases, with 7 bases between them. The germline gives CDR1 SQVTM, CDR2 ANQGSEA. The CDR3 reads CSVETANYGYTF. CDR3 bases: TGCAGCGTTGAGACAGCCAACTATGGCTACACCTTC.

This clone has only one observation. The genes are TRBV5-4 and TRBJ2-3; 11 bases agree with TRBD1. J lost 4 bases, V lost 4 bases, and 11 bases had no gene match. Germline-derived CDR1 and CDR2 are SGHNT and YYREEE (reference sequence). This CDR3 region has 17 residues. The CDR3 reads CASSNRLGQGVADTQYF. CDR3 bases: TGTGCCAGCAGCAATAGATTGGGACAGGGGGTCGCAGATACGCAGTATTTT.

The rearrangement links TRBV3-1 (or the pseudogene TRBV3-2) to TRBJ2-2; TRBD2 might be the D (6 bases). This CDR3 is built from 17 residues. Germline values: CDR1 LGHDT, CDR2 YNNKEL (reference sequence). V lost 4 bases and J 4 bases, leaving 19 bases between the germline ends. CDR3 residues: CASSLRGASALTGELFF. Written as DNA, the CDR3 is TGTGCCAGCAGCCTACGTGGAGCTAGCGCCCTCACCGGGGAGCTGTTTTTT.

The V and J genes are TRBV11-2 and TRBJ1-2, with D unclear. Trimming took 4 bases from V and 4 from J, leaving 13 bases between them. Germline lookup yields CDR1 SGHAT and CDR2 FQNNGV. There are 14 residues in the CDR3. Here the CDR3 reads CASSSPGISYGYTF. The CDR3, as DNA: TGTGCCAGCAGCTCCCCCGGGATTTCCTATGGCTACACCTTC.

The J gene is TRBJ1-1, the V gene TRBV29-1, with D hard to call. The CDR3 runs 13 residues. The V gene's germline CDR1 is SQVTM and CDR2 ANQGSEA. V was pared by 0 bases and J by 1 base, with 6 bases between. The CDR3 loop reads CSVEDLSNTEAFF. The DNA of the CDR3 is TGCAGCGTTGAAGATCTGTCGAACACTGAAGCTTTCTTT. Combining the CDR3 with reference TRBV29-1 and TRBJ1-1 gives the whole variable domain SAVISQKPSRDICQRGTSLTIQCQVDSQVTMMFWYRQQPGQSLTLIATANQGSEATYESGFVIDKFPISRPNLTFSTLTVSNMSPEDSSIYLCSVEDLSNTEAFFGQGTRLTVV.